This T cell receptor (beta chain) emerged from a study of T cells in Graves' hyperthyroidism and ophthalmopathy. Whole-study results and caveats: Within blood appeared most thyroid clonotypes that had expanded above 0.001.

Germline V gives CDR1 SGHTA, CDR2 FQGTGA. J was trimmed by 4 bases and V by 4 bases; bases with no gene match: 0. The CDR3 runs 14 residues. Amplified TCR beta CDR3 regions derived from RNA transcripts. First-round RT-PCR targeting the TCR CDR3 was performed with the HTBI primer set. From the multiplex PCR reads, TCRdb called clonotypes with MiXCR, one entry per CDR3 protein. Altogether roughly 660,000 distinct CDR3 sequences are present, 15% to 20% being singletons, with the ten largest covering about 16%. This clonotype was seen only a few times. Antigen specificity is unknown. The source is a man aged 45-60 years with Graves' hyperthyroidism. The gene calls are TRBV7-3 and TRBJ2-2; TRBD1 agrees at 10 bases. Material: blood. CDR3 sequence reads: CASSWTGGTGELFF. The CDR3 DNA follows: TGTGCCAGCAGCTGGACAGGGGGCACCGGGGAGCTGTTTTTT.